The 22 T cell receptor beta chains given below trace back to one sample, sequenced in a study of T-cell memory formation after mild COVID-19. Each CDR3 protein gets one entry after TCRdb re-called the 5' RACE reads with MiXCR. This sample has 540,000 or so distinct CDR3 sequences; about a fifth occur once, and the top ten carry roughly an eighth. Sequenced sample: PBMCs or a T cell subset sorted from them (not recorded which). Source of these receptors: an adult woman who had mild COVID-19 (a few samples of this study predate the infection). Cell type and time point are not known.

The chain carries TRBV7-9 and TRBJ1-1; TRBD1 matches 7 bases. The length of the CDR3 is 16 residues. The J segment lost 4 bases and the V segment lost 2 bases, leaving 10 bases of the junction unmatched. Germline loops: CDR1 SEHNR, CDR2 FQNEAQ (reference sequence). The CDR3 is CASSLLAGGSGTEAFF. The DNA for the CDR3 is TGTGCCAGCAGCTTACTGGCAGGGGGTTCGGGCACTGAAGCTTTCTTT.

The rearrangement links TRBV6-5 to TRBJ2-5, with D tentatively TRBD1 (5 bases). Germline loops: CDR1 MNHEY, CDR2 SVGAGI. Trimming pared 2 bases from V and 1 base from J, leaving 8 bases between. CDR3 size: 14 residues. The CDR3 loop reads CASSYGAIQETQYF. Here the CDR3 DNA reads TGTGCCAGCAGTTACGGGGCGATCCAAGAGACCCAGTACTTC.

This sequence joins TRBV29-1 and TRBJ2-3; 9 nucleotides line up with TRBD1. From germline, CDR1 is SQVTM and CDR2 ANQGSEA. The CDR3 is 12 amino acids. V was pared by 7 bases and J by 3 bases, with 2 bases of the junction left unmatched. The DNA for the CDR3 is TGCAGCGCACAGGGGGCGACAGATACGCAGTATTTT. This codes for CSAQGATDTQYF.

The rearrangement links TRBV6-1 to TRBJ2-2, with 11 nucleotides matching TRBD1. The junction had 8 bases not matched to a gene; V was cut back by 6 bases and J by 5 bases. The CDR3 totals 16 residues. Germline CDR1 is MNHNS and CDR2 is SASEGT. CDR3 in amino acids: CASRARDRGATGELFF. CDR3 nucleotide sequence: TGTGCCAGCAGAGCGCGGGACAGGGGGGCAACCGGGGAGCTGTTTTTT.

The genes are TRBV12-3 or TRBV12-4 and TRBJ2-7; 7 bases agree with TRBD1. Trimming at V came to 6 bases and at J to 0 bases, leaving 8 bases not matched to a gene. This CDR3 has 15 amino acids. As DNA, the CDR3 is TGTGCCAGCAGATCTACGGGACAGTTCTCCTACGAGCAGTACTTC. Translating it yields CASRSTGQFSYEQYF.

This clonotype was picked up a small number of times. The CDR3 loop is CASILKSGAQETQYF. In nucleotides, the CDR3 is TGTGCCAGCATCCTCAAAAGCGGGGCACAAGAGACCCAGTACTTC. The rearrangement uses TRBV12-3 or TRBV12-4 and TRBJ2-5, with 7 bases identical to TRBD2. After removal of 7 bases from V and 2 bases from J, the junction contained 10 bases not matched to a gene. The CDR3 has 15 amino acids.

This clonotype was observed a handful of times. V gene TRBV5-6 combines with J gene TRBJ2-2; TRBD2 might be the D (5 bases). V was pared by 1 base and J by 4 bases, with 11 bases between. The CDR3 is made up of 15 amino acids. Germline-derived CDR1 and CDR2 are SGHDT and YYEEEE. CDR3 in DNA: TGTGCCAGCAGCTTGCATGGTGAGGGCACCGGGGAGCTGTTTTTT. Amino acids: CASSLHGEGTGELFF.

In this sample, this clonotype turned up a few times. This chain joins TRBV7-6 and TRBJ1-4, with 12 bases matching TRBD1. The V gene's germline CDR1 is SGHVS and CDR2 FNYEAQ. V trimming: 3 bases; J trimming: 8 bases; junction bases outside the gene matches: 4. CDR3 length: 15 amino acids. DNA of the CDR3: TGTGCCAGCAGCTTGGGGACAGGGGGCGGCGAAAAACTGTTTTTT. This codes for CASSLGTGGGEKLFF.

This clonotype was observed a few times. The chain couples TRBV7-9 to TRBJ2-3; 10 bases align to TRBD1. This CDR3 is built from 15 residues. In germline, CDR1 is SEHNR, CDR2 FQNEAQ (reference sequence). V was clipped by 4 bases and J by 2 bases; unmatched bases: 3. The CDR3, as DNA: TGTGCCAGCAGCTACGGGACAGGGGTCACAGATACGCAGTATTTT. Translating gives CASSYGTGVTDTQYF. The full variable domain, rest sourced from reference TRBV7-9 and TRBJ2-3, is DTGVSQNPRHKITKRGQNVTFRCDPISEHNRLYWYRQTLGQGPEFLTYFQNEAQLEKSRLLSDRFSAERPKGSFSTLEIQRTEQGDSAMYLCASSYGTGVTDTQYFGPGTRLTVL.

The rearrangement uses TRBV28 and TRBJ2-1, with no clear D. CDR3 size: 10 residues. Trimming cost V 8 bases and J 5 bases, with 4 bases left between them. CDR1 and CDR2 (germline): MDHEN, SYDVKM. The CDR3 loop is CASRNNEQFF. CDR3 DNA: TGTGCCAGCCGAAACAATGAGCAGTTCTTC.

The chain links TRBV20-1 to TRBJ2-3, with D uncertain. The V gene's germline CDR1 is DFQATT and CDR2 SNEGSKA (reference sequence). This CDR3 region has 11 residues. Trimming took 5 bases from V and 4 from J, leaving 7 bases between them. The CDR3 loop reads CSAPLADTQYF. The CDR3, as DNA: TGCAGTGCTCCCCTGGCAGATACGCAGTATTTT.

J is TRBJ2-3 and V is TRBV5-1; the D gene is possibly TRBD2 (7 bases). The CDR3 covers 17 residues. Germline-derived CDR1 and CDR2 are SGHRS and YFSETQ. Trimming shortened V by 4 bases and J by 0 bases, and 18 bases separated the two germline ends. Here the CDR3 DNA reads TGCGCCAGCAGCCCAAGAGGGGGGGCGAGGAGCACAGATACGCAGTATTTT. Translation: CASSPRGGARSTDTQYF.

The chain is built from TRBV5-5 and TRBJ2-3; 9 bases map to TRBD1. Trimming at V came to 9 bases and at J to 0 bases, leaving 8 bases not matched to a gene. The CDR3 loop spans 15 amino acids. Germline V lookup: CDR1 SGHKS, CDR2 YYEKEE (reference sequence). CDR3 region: CATGQGSTSTDTQYF. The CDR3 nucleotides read TGTGCCACGGGACAGGGATCAACTAGCACAGATACGCAGTATTTT. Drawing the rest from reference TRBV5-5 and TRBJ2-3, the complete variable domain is DAGVTQSPTHLIKTRGQQVTLRCSPISGHKSVSWYQQVLGQGPQFIFQYYEKEERGRGNFPDRFSARQFPNYSSELNVNALLLGDSALYLCATGQGSTSTDTQYFGPGTRLTVL.

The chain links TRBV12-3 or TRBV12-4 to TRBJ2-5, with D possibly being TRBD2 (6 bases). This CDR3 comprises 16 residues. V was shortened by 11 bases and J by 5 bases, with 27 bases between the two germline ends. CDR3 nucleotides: TGTGCCCCCAGTTTGGGGGGTGAGGGGTTGTCGGAGACCCAGTACTTC. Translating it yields CAPSLGGEGLSETQYF.

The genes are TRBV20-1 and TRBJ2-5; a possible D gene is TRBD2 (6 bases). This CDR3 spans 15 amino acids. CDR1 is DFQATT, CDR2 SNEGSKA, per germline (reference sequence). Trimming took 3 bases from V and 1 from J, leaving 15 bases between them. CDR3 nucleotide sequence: TGCAGTGCTAGTAATGCCGGGACTGGCCAAGAGACCCAGTACTTC. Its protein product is CSASNAGTGQETQYF.

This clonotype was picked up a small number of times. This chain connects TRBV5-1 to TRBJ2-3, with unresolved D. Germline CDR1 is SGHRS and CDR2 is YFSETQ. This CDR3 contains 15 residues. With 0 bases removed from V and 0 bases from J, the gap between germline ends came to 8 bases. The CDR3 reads CASSLVLSSTDTQYF. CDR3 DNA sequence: TGCGCCAGCAGCTTGGTACTCTCCAGCACAGATACGCAGTATTTT. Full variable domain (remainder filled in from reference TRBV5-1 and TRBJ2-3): KAGVTQTPRYLIKTRGQQVTLSCSPISGHRSVSWYQQTPGQGLQFLFEYFSETQRNKGNFPGRFSGRQFSNSRSEMNVSTLELGDSALYLCASSLVLSSTDTQYFGPGTRLTVL.

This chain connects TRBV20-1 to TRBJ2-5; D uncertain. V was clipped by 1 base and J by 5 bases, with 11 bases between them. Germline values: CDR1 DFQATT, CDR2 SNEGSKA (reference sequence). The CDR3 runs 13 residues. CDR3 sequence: CSARGGKRETQYF. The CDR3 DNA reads TGCAGTGCTAGAGGTGGGAAAAGGGAGACCCAGTACTTC.

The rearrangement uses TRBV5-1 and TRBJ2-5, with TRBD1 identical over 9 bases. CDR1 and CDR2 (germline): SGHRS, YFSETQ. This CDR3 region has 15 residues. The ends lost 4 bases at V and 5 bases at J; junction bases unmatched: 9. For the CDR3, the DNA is TGCGCCAGCAGCCTGATGGACAGGGGAGGCGAGACCCAGTACTTC. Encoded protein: CASSLMDRGGETQYF.

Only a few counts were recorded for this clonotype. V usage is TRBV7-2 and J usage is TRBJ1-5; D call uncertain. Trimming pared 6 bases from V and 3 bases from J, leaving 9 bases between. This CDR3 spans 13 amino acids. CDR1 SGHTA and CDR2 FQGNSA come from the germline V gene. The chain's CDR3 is CASRSRVNQPQHF. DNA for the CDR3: TGTGCCAGCAGATCGAGGGTCAATCAGCCCCAGCATTTT.

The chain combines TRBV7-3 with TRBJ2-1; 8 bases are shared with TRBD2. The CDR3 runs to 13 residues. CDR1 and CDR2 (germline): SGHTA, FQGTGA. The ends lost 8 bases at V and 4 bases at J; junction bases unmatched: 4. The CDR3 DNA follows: TGTGCCAGCGGGCCTAGCGGGTACAATGAGCAGTTCTTC. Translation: CASGPSGYNEQFF.

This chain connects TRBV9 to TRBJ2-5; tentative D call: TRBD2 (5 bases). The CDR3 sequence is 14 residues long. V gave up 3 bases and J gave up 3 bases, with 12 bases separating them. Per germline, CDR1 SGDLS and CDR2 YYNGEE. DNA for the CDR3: TGTGCCAGCAGCGCACTCGGGGTAGAAGAGACCCAGTACTTC. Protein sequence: CASSALGVEETQYF.

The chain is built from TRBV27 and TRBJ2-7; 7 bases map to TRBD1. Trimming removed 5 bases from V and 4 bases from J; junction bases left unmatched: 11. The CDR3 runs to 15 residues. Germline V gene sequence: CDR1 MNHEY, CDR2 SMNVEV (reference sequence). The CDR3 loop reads CASSAGGEIYYEQYF. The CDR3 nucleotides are TGTGCCAGCAGTGCAGGGGGAGAGATCTATTACGAGCAGTACTTC.